This T cell receptor beta chain was sequenced in a study of cytomegalovirus exposure and HLA in healthy donors. Regarding the study as a whole: V- and J-gene trimming of TCR beta was linked (in a later analysis) to a missense DCLRE1C variant. It has been reported that TCR beta sequences accurately predicted the HLA-A and HLA-B alleles of most subjects. Rarity marked most TCR sequences, yet some public TCRs occurred in many donors.

Vbeta (60) and Jbeta (13) primers were used in the PCR. Data came from immunoSEQ multiplex PCR; TCRdb stores just in-frame clones and leaves some out. The table records 150,000 to 190,000 clones, around 84% of them present only once. CDR3 length equals 14 residues. Trimming removed 4 bases from V and 5 bases from J, with 11 bases in between. Looked up from germline, CDR1 is KGHSH and CDR2 is LQKENI. Notes on this clone: The antigen remains undetermined.

This clonotype was sampled from a woman between 18 and 29 years old in good health and CMV-seronegative. V gene TRBV18 combines with J gene TRBJ1-4; D is perhaps TRBD1 (6 bases). The sequencing input was PBMCs. In DNA, the CDR3 is TGTGCCAGCTCACAGGACAGCCAAAATGAAAAACTGTTTTTT. Its protein product is CASSQDSQNEKLFF.